The subject of this entry is one T cell receptor beta chain. Cohort 3 donors were reported recovered after two negative PCRs, clearance, or symptom resolution. This sample is drawn from a study of blood T cell repertoires in COVID-19. Original data processing: Nucleated cell number was recorded as an estimate derived from reference gene primer amplification. Sequencing was performed with immunoSEQ multiplex PCR; in TCRdb, only in-frame clones are kept and a portion is missing. V, J and clone size are those of that table, while D and trimming were read from the DNA. The sample shows a few hundred thousand clones, around 91% of them seen only once. The clonotype originates from a man in his late teens or twenties who had recovered from COVID-19. Source material: PBMCs or T cells enriched from blood (not recorded which).

CDR3 region: CASSLSPNGELFF. The CDR3 DNA follows: TGTGCCAGCAGCTTATCTCCTAACGGGGAGCTGTTTTTT. The chain links TRBV7-9 to TRBJ2-2; no firm D call. Germline CDR1 reads SEHNR; CDR2 reads FQNEAQ (reference sequence). V was pared by 2 bases and J by 7 bases, with 8 bases between. The CDR3 consists of 13 residues.